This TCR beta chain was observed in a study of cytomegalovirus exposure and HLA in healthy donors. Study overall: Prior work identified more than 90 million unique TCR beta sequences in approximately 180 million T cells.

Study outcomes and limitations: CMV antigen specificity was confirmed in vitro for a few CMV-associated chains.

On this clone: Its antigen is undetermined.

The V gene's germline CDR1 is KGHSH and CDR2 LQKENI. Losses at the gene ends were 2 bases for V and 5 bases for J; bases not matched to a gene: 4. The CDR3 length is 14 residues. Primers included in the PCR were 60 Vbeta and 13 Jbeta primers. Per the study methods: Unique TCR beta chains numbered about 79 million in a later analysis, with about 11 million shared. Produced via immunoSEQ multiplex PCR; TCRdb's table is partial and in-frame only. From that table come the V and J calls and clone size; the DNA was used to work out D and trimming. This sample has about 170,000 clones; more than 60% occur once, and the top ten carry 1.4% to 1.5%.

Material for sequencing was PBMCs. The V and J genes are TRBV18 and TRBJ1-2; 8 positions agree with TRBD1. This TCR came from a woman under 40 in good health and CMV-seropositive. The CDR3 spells CASSPDRGVYGYTF. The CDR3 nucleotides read TGTGCCAGCTCACCAGACAGGGGCGTTTATGGCTACACCTTC. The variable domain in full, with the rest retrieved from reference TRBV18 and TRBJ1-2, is NAGVMQNPRHLVRRRGQEARLRCSPMKGHSHVYWYRQLPEEGLKFMVYLQKENIIDESGMPKERFSAEFPKEGPSILRIQQVVRGDSAAYFCASSPDRGVYGYTFGSGTRLTVV.